Below are 17 T cell receptor beta chains sequenced from a single sample in a study of blood T cell repertoires in COVID-19. The data were produced by immunoSEQ multiplex PCR, yet TCRdb's version contains in-frame clones alone and is incomplete. Among around 140,000 clones listed, approximately 80% were seen once. Sequencing was done on a sample of peripheral blood. Every receptor here comes from a human donor in a cohort sampled during active COVID-19.

This chain connects TRBV5-6 to TRBJ2-7; tentatively, D is TRBD1 (5 bases). The CDR3 spans 11 residues. Looked up from germline, CDR1 is SGHDT and CDR2 is YYEEEE. The V and J ends lost 4 bases and 7 bases respectively, with 9 bases between them. In nucleotides, the CDR3 is TGTGCCAGCAGCGCATACAGGGAGCAGTACTTC. Translation gives CASSAYREQYF.

This CDR3 is CATSERPGQGTGTSYEQYF. Written as DNA, the CDR3 is TGTGCCACCAGTGAACGCCCGGGACAGGGCACGGGAACCTCCTACGAGCAGTACTTC. The gene calls are TRBV24-1 and TRBJ2-7, with 9 bases aligning to TRBD1. This CDR3 spans 19 amino acids. CDR1 is KGHDR and CDR2 is SFDVKD in the germline V gene. Unmatched junction bases numbered 15, after V lost 4 bases and J lost 0 bases.

This clone was picked up one time. The genes are TRBV4-1 and TRBJ2-7; TRBD1 matches at 8 bases. The CDR3 is 14 amino acids. Trimming cost V 3 bases and J 2 bases; bases outside gene matches: 3. Germline lookup yields CDR1 MGHRA and CDR2 YSYEKL. CDR3: CASSHEDRAYEQYF. Here the CDR3 DNA reads TGCGCCAGCAGCCATGAGGACAGGGCCTACGAGCAGTACTTC.

The chain combines TRBV11-1 with TRBJ2-7, with 9 positions matching TRBD2. Germline V lookup: CDR1 SGHAT, CDR2 FQDESV (reference sequence). The CDR3 covers 15 residues. With 0 bases clipped from V and 3 bases from J, the junction kept 3 bases outside the gene matches. This chain's CDR3 is CASSLALAGNYEQYF. In DNA form, the CDR3 reads TGTGCCAGCAGCTTAGCCCTAGCGGGAAACTACGAGCAGTACTTC. Variable domain in full (rest from reference TRBV11-1 and TRBJ2-7): EAEVAQSPRYKITEKSQAVAFWCDPISGHATLYWYRQILGQGPELLVQFQDESVVDDSQLPKDRFSAERLKGVDSTLKIQPAELGDSAMYLCASSLALAGNYEQYFGPGTRLTVT.

This clone showed up just a few times. This rearrangement joins TRBV28 to TRBJ2-5, with 11 bases lining up with TRBD2. The germline V gene has CDR1 MDHEN and CDR2 SYDVKM. V lost 5 bases to trimming and J lost 1 base; unmatched junction nucleotides: 3. This CDR3 is built from 15 residues. The CDR3 DNA is TGTGCCAGCAGTCTAGGACTAGCGGGCCAAGAGACCCAGTACTTC. This sequence encodes CASSLGLAGQETQYF.

The V gene is TRBV28, the J gene TRBJ2-1, with TRBD2 matching 9 bases. The CDR3 consists of 17 residues. V lost 4 bases and J lost 4; bases outside the gene matches: 11. Germline V gives CDR1 MDHEN, CDR2 SYDVKM. In nucleotides, the CDR3 is TGTGCCAGCAGTTCTCTTGCTAGTAGCGGGAGTTACAATGAGCAGTTCTTC. It specifies CASSSLASSGSYNEQFF.

This clone has more than one count but fewer than ten. The chain employs TRBV11-2 and TRBJ1-2; D possibly corresponds to TRBD1 (5 bases). Trimming shortened V by 3 bases and J by 1 base, and 9 bases separated the two germline ends. Germline CDR1 and CDR2: SGHAT and FQNNGV. This CDR3 is 14 amino acids long. The CDR3 region is CASSLSDSNYGYTF. CDR3 nucleotide sequence: TGTGCCAGCAGCTTGAGTGACAGTAACTATGGCTACACCTTC. The full variable domain, its missing parts supplied by reference TRBV11-2 and TRBJ1-2, is EAGVAQSPRYKIIEKRQSVAFWCNPISGHATLYWYQQILGQGPKLLIQFQNNGVVDDSQLPKDRFSAERLKGVDSTLKIQPAKLEDSAVYLCASSLSDSNYGYTFGSGTRLTVV.

The gene calls are TRBV5-6 and TRBJ1-2; the D is unclear. The CDR3 contains 11 residues. Trimming stripped 2 bases from V and 8 bases from J, with 7 bases between. Germline assignment: CDR1 SGHDT and CDR2 YYEEEE. This CDR3 is CASSFRKGYTF. The CDR3 bases are TGTGCCAGCAGCTTCAGGAAGGGCTACACCTTC. Complete variable domain (other parts from reference TRBV5-6 and TRBJ1-2): DAGVTQSPTHLIKTRGQQVTLRCSPKSGHDTVSWYQQALGQGPQFIFQYYEEEERQRGNFPDRFSGHQFPNYSSELNVNALLLGDSALYLCASSFRKGYTFGSGTRLTVV.

This clone was observed a single time. The V gene is TRBV7-9, the J gene TRBJ2-2, with 7 bases identical to TRBD2. V was pared by 5 bases and J by 0 bases, with 3 bases of the junction left unmatched. The length of the CDR3 is 15 residues. Germline V gives CDR1 SEHNR, CDR2 FQNEAQ (reference sequence). CDR3 sequence reads: CASSPGGANTGELFF. CDR3 coding DNA: TGTGCCAGCAGCCCTGGGGGGGCGAACACCGGGGAGCTGTTTTTT. The full variable domain, with the rest looked up from reference TRBV7-9 and TRBJ2-2, is DTGVSQNPRHKITKRGQNVTFRCDPISEHNRLYWYRQTLGQGPEFLTYFQNEAQLEKSRLLSDRFSAERPKGSFSTLEIQRTEQGDSAMYLCASSPGGANTGELFFGEGSRLTVL.

The rearrangement joins TRBV7-9 to TRBJ2-7, with TRBD1 identical over 8 bases. This CDR3 region has 16 residues. The ends lost 4 bases at V and 2 bases at J; junction bases unmatched: 10. Germline-derived CDR1 and CDR2 are SEHNR and FQNEAQ (reference sequence). CDR3 sequence reads: CASSSPPVQGAYEQYF. In DNA form, the CDR3 reads TGTGCCAGCAGCTCCCCCCCAGTACAGGGGGCCTACGAGCAGTACTTC.

This clone was counted once. The chain employs TRBV24-1 and TRBJ2-5; possible D gene TRBD1, 6 bases. V lost 4 bases and J 4 bases, leaving 15 bases between the germline ends. This CDR3 comprises 15 residues. Per the germline V gene, CDR1 is KGHDR and CDR2 is SFDVKD. The CDR3 sequence is CATSDSRGRGETQYF. As DNA, the CDR3 is TGTGCCACCAGTGACTCTAGGGGCAGGGGAGAGACCCAGTACTTC.

V gene TRBV10-3 combines with J gene TRBJ2-7; perhaps TRBD1 as D (8 bases). The germline V gene has CDR1 ENHRY and CDR2 SYGVKD. This CDR3 has 15 residues. The V end lost 6 bases, the J end lost 2 bases, and 17 bases lay between the germline ends. For the CDR3, the DNA is TGTGCCATCAGCCCAAACAGGGGGGGAGCCTACGAGCAGTACTTC. It codes for CAISPNRGGAYEQYF.

This clone appeared a few times. The chain combines TRBV10-2 with TRBJ2-7, with TRBD1 matching 8 bases. Losses at the gene ends were 6 bases for V and 0 bases for J; bases not matched to a gene: 4. Germline values: CDR1 WSHSY, CDR2 SAAADI. CDR3 size: 14 residues. CDR3 sequence (DNA): TGCGCCAGCAGAGGGACAGGCAGCTCCTACGAGCAGTACTTC. Protein product: CASRGTGSSYEQYF.

J is TRBJ2-7 and V is TRBV19; TRBD2 matches at 8 bases. The CDR3 has 14 amino acids. CDR1 and CDR2 from the germline V gene are LNHDA and SQIVND (reference sequence). The V and J ends lost 3 bases and 4 bases, in that order; junction bases with no gene match: 5. CDR3 amino acids: CASSIRTSWYEQYF. The CDR3, as DNA: TGTGCCAGTAGTATCAGGACTAGCTGGTACGAGCAGTACTTC.

This clone was counted only a few times. The V and J genes are TRBV27 and TRBJ2-7, with 8 bases identical to TRBD2. V shed 8 bases and J 1 base; nucleotides not matched to a gene: 10. Germline V lookup: CDR1 MNHEY, CDR2 SMNVEV (reference sequence). CDR3 length: 15 amino acids. This chain's CDR3 is CASASGGGGSYEQYF. CDR3 in DNA: TGTGCCAGCGCCTCCGGGGGGGGCGGGTCCTACGAGCAGTACTTC.

The rearrangement uses TRBV4-3 and TRBJ2-7; 7 positions match TRBD2. Germline V lookup: CDR1 LGHNA, CDR2 YSLEER. This CDR3 is 14 amino acids long. Germline trimming cut 1 base from V and 1 base from J; bases unmatched to any gene: 1. The CDR3 sequence: CASSQGEGSYEQYF. DNA of the CDR3: TGCGCCAGCAGCCAAGGGGAGGGATCCTACGAGCAGTACTTC.

This clone was picked up a small number of times. The V call is TRBV2, the J call TRBJ1-2; D might be TRBD1 (6 bases). Trimming left V 6 bases short and J 8 bases short, with 13 bases between. This CDR3 comprises 12 residues. Germline lookup yields CDR1 SNHLY and CDR2 FYNNEI. This CDR3 reads CASRGDTDGYTF. The CDR3 bases are TGTGCCAGCAGGGGGGACACGGACGGCTACACCTTC.